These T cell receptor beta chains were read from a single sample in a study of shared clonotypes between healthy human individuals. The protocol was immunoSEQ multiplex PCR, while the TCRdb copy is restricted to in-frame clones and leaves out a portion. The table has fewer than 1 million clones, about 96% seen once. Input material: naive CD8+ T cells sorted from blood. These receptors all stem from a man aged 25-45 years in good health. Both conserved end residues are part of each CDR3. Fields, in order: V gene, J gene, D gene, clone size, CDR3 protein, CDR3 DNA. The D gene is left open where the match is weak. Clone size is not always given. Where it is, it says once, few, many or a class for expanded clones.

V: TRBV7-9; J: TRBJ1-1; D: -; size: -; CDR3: CASSPSQERLNTEAFF; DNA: TGTGCCAGCAGCCCCTCACAGGAACGACTGAACACTGAAGCTTTCTTT
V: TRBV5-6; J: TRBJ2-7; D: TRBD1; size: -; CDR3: CASSFGTGNEQYF; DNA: TGTGCCAGCAGCTTTGGGACAGGGAACGAGCAGTACTTC
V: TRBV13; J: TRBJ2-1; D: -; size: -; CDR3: CASTPDGNEQFF; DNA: TGTGCCAGCACCCCGGACGGGAATGAGCAGTTCTTC
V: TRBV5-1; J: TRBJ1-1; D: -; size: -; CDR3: CASSKGLANTEAFF; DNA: TGCGCCAGCAGCAAGGGACTGGCGAACACTGAAGCTTTCTTT
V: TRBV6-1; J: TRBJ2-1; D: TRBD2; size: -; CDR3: CASSEDILAGGHEQFF; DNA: TGTGCCAGCAGTGAAGATATACTAGCGGGAGGTCATGAGCAGTTCTTC
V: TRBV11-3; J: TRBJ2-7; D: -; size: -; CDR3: CASSSREAAYEQYF; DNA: TGTGCCAGCAGCTCACGGGAAGCCGCGTACGAGCAGTACTTC
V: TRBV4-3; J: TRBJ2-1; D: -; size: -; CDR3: CASSQFPAGTGNNEQFF; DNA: TGCGCCAGCAGCCAATTCCCAGCCGGAACAGGGAACAATGAGCAGTTCTTC
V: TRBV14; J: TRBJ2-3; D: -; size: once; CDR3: CASSQATGTDTQYF; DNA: TGTGCCAGCAGCCAAGCGACTGGCACAGATACGCAGTATTTT
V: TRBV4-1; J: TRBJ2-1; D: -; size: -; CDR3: CASSDRLIDEQFF; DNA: TGCGCCAGCAGCGACCGACTAATCGATGAGCAGTTCTTC
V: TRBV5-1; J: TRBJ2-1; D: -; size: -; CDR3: CASSLKWAGTYNEQFF; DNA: TGCGCCAGCAGCTTGAAGTGGGCAGGGACCTACAATGAGCAGTTCTTC
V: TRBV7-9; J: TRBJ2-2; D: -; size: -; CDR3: CASSFGTGELFF; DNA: TGTGCCAGCAGCTTTGGCACCGGGGAGCTGTTTTTT
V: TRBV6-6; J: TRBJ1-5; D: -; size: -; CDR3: CASSYSSANQPQHF; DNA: TGTGCCAGCAGTTACTCTTCGGCAAATCAGCCCCAGCATTTT
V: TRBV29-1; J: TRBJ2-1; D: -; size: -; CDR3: CSGNSPVALYNEQFF; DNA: TGCAGCGGCAACTCGCCCGTCGCCCTTTACAATGAGCAGTTCTTC
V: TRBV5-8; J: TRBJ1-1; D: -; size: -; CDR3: CASSPLSLFEAFF; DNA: TGTGCCAGCAGCCCCCTAAGTCTCTTCGAAGCTTTCTTT
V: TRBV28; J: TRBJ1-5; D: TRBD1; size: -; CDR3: CASSLSQGDQPQHF; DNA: TGTGCCAGCAGTTTATCCCAGGGGGATCAGCCCCAGCATTTT
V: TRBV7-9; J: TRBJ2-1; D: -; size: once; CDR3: CASSLGISLYNEQFF; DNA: TGTGCCAGCAGCTTAGGGATCAGCTTGTACAATGAGCAGTTCTTC
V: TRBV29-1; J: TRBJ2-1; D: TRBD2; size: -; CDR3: CSVDASGRVLGEQFF; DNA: TGCAGCGTTGATGCTAGCGGGAGGGTTCTAGGTGAGCAGTTCTTC
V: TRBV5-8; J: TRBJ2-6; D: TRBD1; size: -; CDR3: CASSSQAGTGYGANVLTF; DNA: TGTGCCAGCAGCTCCCAAGCCGGGACAGGGTACGGGGCCAACGTCCTGACTTTC
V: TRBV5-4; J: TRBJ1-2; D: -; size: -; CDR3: CASRPGGSGPTFGGYTF; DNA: TGTGCCAGCAGACCGGGGGGGTCAGGGCCTACCTTCGGAGGCTACACCTTC
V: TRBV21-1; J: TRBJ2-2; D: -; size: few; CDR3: CASSKAQGQGSTGELFF; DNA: TGTGCCAGCAGCAAAGCGCAGGGACAGGGGAGCACCGGGGAGCTGTTTTTT
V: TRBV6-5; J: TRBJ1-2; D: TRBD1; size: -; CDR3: CASSYVQGAGGYTF; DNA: TGTGCCAGCAGTTACGTCCAGGGGGCAGGGGGCTACACCTTC
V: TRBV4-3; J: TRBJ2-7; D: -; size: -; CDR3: CASSQEASASYEQYF; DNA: TGCGCCAGCAGCCAAGAGGCTAGCGCATCCTACGAGCAGTACTTC
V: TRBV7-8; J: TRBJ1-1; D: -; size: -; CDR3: CASSLGSSGYQMNTEAFF; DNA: TGTGCCAGCAGCTTAGGTAGCAGTGGGTACCAGATGAACACTGAAGCTTTCTTT
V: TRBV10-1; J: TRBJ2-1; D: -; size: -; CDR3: CASSETLRGNEQFF; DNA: TGCGCCAGCAGTGAGACTTTGCGGGGAAATGAGCAGTTCTTC
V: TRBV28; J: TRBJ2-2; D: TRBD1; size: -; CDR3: CASSPTLLTGADTGELFF; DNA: TGTGCCAGCAGTCCAACACTCCTGACAGGGGCGGACACCGGGGAGCTGTTTTTT
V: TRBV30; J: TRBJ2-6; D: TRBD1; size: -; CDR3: CALTGGAGANVLTF; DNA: TGTGCCTTAACAGGGGGAGCTGGGGCCAACGTCCTGACTTTC
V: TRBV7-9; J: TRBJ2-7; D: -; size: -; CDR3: CASSLAAVYEQYF; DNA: TGTGCCAGCAGCTTAGCGGCGGTCTACGAGCAGTACTTC
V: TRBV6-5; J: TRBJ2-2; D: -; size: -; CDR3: CASSSGHTGELFF; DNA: TGTGCCAGCAGTAGCGGACACACCGGGGAGCTGTTTTTT
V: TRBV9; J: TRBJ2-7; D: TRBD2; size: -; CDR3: CASSKATSGKYEQYF; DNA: TGTGCCAGCAGCAAAGCGACTAGCGGGAAATACGAGCAGTACTTC
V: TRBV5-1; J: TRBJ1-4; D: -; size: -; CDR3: CASSFTGKNEKLFF; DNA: TGCGCCAGCAGTTTCACCGGGAAGAATGAAAAACTGTTTTTT
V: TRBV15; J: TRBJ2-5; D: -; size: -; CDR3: CATSREPGVGETQYF; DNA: TGTGCCACCAGCAGAGAACCGGGAGTAGGAGAGACCCAGTACTTC
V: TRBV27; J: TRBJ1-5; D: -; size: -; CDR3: CASSLSETQPQHF; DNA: TGTGCCAGCAGTTTATCAGAGACTCAGCCCCAGCATTTT